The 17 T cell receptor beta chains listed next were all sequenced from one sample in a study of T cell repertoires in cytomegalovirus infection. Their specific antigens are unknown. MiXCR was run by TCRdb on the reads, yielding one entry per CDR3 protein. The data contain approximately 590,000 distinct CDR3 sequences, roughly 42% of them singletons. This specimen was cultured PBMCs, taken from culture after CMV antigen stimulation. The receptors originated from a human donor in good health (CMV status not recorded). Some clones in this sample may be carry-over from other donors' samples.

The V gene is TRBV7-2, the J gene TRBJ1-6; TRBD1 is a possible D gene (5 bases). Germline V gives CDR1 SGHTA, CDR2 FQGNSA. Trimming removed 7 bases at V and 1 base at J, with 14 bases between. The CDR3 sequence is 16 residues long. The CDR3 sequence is CASTTTGVSYNSPLHF. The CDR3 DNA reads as TGTGCCAGCACCACTACGGGGGTATCCTATAATTCACCCCTCCACTTT. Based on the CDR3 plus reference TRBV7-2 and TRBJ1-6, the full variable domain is GAGVSQSPSNKVTEKGKDVELRCDPISGHTALYWYRQSLGQGLEFLIYFQGNSAPDKSGLPSDRFSAERTGGSVSTLTIQRTQQEDSAVYLCASTTTGVSYNSPLHFGNGTRLTVT.

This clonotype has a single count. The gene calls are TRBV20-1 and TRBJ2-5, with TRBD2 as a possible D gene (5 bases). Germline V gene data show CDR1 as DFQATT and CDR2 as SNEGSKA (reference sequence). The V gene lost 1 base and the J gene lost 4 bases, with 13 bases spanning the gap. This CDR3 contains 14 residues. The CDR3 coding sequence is TGCAGTGCTAGAGTCCGGACGGGGTTAGAGACCCAGTACTTC. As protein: CSARVRTGLETQYF.

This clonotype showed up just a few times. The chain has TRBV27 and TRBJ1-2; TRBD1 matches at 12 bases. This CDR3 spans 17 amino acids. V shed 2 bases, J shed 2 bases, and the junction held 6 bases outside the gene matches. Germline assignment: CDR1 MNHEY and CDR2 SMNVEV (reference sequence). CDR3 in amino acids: CASSLRGQGAINYGYTF. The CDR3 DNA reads TGTGCCAGCAGTTTAAGGGGACAGGGGGCCATCAACTATGGCTACACCTTC.

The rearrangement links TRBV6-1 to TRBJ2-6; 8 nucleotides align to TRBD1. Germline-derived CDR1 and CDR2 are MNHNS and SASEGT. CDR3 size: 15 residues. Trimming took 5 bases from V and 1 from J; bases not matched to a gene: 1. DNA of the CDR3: TGTGCCAGCAGTCGGACAGGGTCTGGGGCCAACGTCCTGACTTTC. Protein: CASSRTGSGANVLTF.

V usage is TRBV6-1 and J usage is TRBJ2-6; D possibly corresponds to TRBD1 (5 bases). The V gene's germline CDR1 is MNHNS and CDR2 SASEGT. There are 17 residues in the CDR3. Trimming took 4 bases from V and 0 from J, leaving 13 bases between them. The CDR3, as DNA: TGTGCCAGCAGTGCCCCGTGGGGCCACTCTGGGGCCAACGTCCTGACTTTC. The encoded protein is CASSAPWGHSGANVLTF.

The CDR3 nucleotides read TGCAGTGCTCGACTACTAGCTACAGATACGCAGTATTTT. Translated, it gives CSARLLATDTQYF. This chain connects TRBV20-1 to TRBJ2-3, with D perhaps TRBD2 (6 bases). The CDR3 loop spans 13 amino acids. The V and J ends lost 5 bases and 3 bases respectively, with 12 bases between them. Germline CDR1 and CDR2: DFQATT and SNEGSKA (reference sequence).

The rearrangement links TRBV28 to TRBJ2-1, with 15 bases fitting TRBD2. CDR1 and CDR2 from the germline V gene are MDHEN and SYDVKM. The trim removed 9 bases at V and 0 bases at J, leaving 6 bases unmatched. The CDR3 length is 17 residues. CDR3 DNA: TGTGCCAGTATCGGACTAGCGGGAGGGAGCTCCTACAATGAGCAGTTCTTC. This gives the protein CASIGLAGGSSYNEQFF.

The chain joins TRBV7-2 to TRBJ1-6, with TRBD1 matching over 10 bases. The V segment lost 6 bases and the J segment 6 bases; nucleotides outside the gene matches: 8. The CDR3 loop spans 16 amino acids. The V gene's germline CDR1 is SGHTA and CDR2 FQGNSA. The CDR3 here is CASRPTGGAFNSPLHF. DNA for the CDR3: TGTGCCAGCAGACCGACAGGGGGCGCGTTTAATTCACCCCTCCACTTT.

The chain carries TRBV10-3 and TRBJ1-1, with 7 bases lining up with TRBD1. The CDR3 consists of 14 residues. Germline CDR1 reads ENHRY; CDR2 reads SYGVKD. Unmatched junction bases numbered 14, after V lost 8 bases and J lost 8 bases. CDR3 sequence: CAISPRQGPDEAFF. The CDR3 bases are TGTGCCATCTCCCCCCGACAGGGTCCAGACGAAGCTTTCTTT.

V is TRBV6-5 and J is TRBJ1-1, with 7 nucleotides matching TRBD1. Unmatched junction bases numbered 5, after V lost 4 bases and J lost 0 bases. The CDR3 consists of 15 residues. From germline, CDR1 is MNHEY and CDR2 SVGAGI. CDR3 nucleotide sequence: TGTGCCAGCAGTTTCCAGGGGGGATTGAACACTGAAGCTTTCTTT. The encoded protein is CASSFQGGLNTEAFF.

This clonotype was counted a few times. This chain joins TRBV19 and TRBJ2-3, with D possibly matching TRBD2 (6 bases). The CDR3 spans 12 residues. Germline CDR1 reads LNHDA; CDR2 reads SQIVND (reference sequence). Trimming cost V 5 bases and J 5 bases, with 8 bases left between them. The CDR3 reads CASSVGGDTQYF. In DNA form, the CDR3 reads TGTGCCAGTAGTGTGGGAGGAGATACGCAGTATTTT.

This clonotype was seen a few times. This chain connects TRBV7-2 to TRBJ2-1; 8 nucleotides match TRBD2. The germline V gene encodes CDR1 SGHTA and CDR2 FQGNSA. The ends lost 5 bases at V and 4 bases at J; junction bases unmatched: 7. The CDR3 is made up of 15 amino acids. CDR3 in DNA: TGTGCCAGCAGCCCAGAGAGCGGGAGATACAATGAGCAGTTCTTC. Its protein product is CASSPESGRYNEQFF. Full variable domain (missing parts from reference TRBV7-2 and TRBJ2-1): GAGVSQSPSNKVTEKGKDVELRCDPISGHTALYWYRQSLGQGLEFLIYFQGNSAPDKSGLPSDRFSAERTGGSVSTLTIQRTQQEDSAVYLCASSPESGRYNEQFFGPGTRLTVL.

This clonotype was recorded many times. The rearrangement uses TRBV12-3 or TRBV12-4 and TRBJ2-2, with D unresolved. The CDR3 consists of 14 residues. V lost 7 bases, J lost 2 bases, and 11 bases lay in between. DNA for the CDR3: TGTGCCAGCAAACGGGCCTCCAACACCGGGGAGCTGTTTTTT. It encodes CASKRASNTGELFF.

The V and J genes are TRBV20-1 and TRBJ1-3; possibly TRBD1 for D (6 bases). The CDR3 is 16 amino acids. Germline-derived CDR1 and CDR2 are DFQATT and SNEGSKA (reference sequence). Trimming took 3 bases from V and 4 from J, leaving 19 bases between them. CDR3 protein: CSARGGGQGLGNTIYF. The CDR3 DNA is TGCAGTGCTAGGGGGGGGGGGCAGGGGCTGGGAAACACCATATATTTT.

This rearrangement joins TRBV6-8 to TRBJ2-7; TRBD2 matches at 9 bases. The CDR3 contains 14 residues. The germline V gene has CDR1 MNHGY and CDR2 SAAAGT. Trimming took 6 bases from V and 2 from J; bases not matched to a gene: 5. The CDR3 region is CASRYIAGAYEQYF. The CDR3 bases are TGTGCCAGCAGATACATAGCGGGGGCCTACGAGCAGTACTTC.

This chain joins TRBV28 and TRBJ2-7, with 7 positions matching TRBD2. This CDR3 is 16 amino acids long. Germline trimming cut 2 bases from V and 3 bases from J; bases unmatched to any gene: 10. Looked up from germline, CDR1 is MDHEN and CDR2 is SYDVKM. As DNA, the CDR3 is TGTGCCAGCAGTTTACGGGGGGTATTTAGGAGCTACGAGCAGTACTTC. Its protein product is CASSLRGVFRSYEQYF.

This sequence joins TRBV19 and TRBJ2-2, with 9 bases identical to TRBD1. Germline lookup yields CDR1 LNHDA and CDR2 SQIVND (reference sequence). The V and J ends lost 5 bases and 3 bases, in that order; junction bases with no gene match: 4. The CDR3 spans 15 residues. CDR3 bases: TGTGCCAGTAGTGACAGGGGGGCCGACACCGGGGAGCTGTTTTTT. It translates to CASSDRGADTGELFF.